This T cell receptor (beta chain) was observed in a study of T cells after somatic rescue of genetic block. The data were produced by immunoSEQ multiplex PCR, yet TCRdb's version contains in-frame clones alone and is incomplete. Among tens of thousands of clones, 80% to 90% were seen once, and the ten largest hold more than 1.5%. Germline loops: CDR1 MRHNA, CDR2 SNTAGT. V trimming: 2 bases; J trimming: 6 bases; junction bases outside the gene matches: 4. This CDR3 has 15 amino acids. Sequenced input: peripheral blood mononuclear cells (PBMCs). The genes are TRBV6-4 and TRBJ2-2, with 9 bases fitting TRBD2. This clonotype was sampled from a woman aged 18-35 years. CDR3 loop: CASSDGLAGPGELFF. The CDR3 DNA reads TGTGCCAGCAGTGACGGGCTAGCGGGACCCGGGGAGCTGTTTTTT.